Each of the 11 T cell receptor beta chains below was sequenced from the same sample in a study of neurological immune-mediated disorders. TCRdb redid the calling of the 5' RACE reads with MiXCR, one entry per CDR3 protein. The sample comprises approximately 31,000 distinct CDR3 sequences, about 13% of which are singletons, and under 2.5% rests with the top ten. Documented time point: longitudinal time-point 2. Sequenced input: PBMCs. Receptors were obtained from a woman aged 40 to 55 in good health.

This clonotype is medium-sized within its sample. The V gene is TRBV12-3 or TRBV12-4, the J gene TRBJ2-1; 16 positions agree with TRBD2. The CDR3 runs 17 residues. V shed 4 bases and J 4 bases; nucleotides not matched to a gene: 4. The CDR3 sequence is CASSYGTSGRGYNEQFF. The CDR3 nucleotides read TGTGCCAGCAGTTACGGGACTAGCGGGAGGGGATACAATGAGCAGTTCTTC.

In its sample, this clonotype was seen many times. The chain combines TRBV12-3 or TRBV12-4 with TRBJ1-1; 8 bases map to TRBD1. The CDR3 sequence is 16 residues long. V was clipped by 6 bases and J by 1 base; unmatched bases: 10. The CDR3, as DNA: TGTGCCAGCAGGGCTAATCTAGGACAGGGGAACACTGAAGCTTTCTTT. Its protein is CASRANLGQGNTEAFF.

By proportion, this clonotype is medium-sized. The V gene is TRBV7-9, the J gene TRBJ1-1; 8 bases agree with TRBD1. Germline V gene data show CDR1 as SEHNR and CDR2 as FQNEAQ (reference sequence). The CDR3 runs to 13 residues. The V gene end was trimmed by 6 bases and the J gene end by 5 bases; junction bases not matched to a gene: 5. The CDR3 nucleotides read TGTGCCAGCAGTCCAGGGGGCGGGACTGAAGCTTTCTTT. This codes for CASSPGGGTEAFF.

The sample holds many counts of this clonotype. This chain links TRBV10-3 with TRBJ1-4; TRBD1 might be the D (5 bases). Germline CDR1 is ENHRY and CDR2 is SYGVKD. The CDR3 runs 14 residues. V lost 0 bases and J lost 7, with 9 bases in between. The CDR3 sequence: CAISESPGSEKLFF. In DNA form, the CDR3 reads TGTGCCATCAGTGAGTCGCCAGGGAGTGAAAAACTGTTTTTT.

On this clonotype: A much more abundant neighbour one base away suggests this may be a read error. The V call is TRBV10-3, the J call TRBJ2-3; 7 bases are a match to TRBD2. CDR3 length equals 13 residues. Germline loops: CDR1 ENHRY, CDR2 SYGVKD. The chain's CDR3 is CSIKRDSTDTQYF. The CDR3 nucleotides are TGTTCCATCAAGCGGGATTCCACAGATACGCAGTATTTT.

This clonotype was detected ten times or more. The rearrangement joins TRBV6-5 to TRBJ2-7; TRBD1 agrees at 7 bases. The CDR3 is 13 residues long. V trimming: 6 bases; J trimming: 5 bases; junction bases outside the gene matches: 7. Per germline, CDR1 MNHEY and CDR2 SVGAGI. The chain's CDR3 is CASSKYRGDEQYF. CDR3 nucleotide sequence: TGTGCCAGCAGCAAATACAGGGGTGACGAGCAGTACTTC.

This clonotype was recorded at least ten times. The rearrangement joins TRBV20-1 to TRBJ1-6, with D perhaps TRBD1 (5 bases). This CDR3 has 16 amino acids. The germline V gene has CDR1 DFQATT and CDR2 SNEGSKA (reference sequence). Trimming removed 2 bases from V and 0 bases from J, with 11 bases in between. CDR3 protein: CSARFQGSSYNSPLHF. The CDR3 DNA is TGCAGTGCTAGATTTCAGGGTAGCTCCTATAATTCACCCCTCCACTTT.

There are many counts of this clonotype. The chain joins TRBV28 to TRBJ1-2; maybe TRBD1 (5 bases). The germline V gene encodes CDR1 MDHEN and CDR2 SYDVKM. V was clipped by 6 bases and J by 4 bases, with 9 bases between them. This CDR3 has 12 amino acids. The CDR3 DNA is TGTGCCAGCAGCCTAAGGGGCTATGGCTACACCTTC. As protein: CASSLRGYGYTF.

This clonotype has ten or more counts. The chain links TRBV15 to TRBJ1-5; a weak D match, TRBD1 (5 bases). Germline assignment: CDR1 LNHNV and CDR2 YYDKDF (reference sequence). CDR3 length: 15 amino acids. Trimming took off 0 bases at V and 4 bases at J, with 10 bases between the two ends. Here the CDR3 reads CATSRDAGGNQPQHF. In DNA, the CDR3 is TGTGCCACCAGCAGAGATGCCGGGGGTAATCAGCCCCAGCATTTT.

This clonotype showed up many times. The chain combines TRBV20-1 with TRBJ2-3; possibly TRBD1 or TRBD2 for D (6 bases each). From germline, CDR1 is DFQATT and CDR2 SNEGSKA (reference sequence). There are 13 residues in the CDR3. The germline V and J ends were trimmed by 7 bases and 0 bases, with 11 bases remaining between them. The DNA of the CDR3 is TGCAGTGAGGGGGGCAGGAGCACAGATACGCAGTATTTT. This sequence encodes CSEGGRSTDTQYF.

This clonotype is medium-sized. This chain links TRBV12-3 or TRBV12-4 with TRBJ1-1; the D gene is possibly TRBD1 (6 bases). CDR3 length: 13 residues. The V gene lost 6 bases and the J gene lost 5 bases, with 13 bases spanning the gap. The CDR3 DNA sequence: TGTGCCAGCAGAACAGGGAGGGGAACTGAAGCTTTCTTT. As protein: CASRTGRGTEAFF.